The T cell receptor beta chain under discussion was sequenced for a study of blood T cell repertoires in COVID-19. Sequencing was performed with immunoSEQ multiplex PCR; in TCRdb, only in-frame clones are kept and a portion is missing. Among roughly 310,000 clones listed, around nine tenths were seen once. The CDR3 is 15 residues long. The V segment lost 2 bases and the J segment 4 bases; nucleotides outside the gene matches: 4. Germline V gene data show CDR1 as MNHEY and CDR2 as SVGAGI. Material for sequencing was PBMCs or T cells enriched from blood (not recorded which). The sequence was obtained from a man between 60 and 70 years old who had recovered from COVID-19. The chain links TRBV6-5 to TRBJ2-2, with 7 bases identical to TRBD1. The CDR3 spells CASSYETGTTGELFF. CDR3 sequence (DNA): TGTGCCAGCAGTTACGAGACAGGGACCACCGGGGAGCTGTTTTTT.